Detailed here is one TCR beta chain. V lost 5 bases, J lost 6 bases, and 14 bases lay in between. Germline V CDR1 and CDR2: MNHEY, SMNVEV (reference sequence). There are 13 residues in the CDR3. This specimen comes from a study of identical twins. Through template switching, a universal primer site was introduced, and the cDNA contained unique molecular identifiers. TCRdb analysed the 5' RACE reads with MiXCR anew, one entry per CDR3 protein. The sample shows under 900,000 distinct CDR3 sequences, over 15% of them seen only once. This same sample was also part of a study on T cells expressing NK-cell markers. From that paper: Repertoires of TCR beta were obtained from T cells sorted as CD3+CD56+NKG2C+, CD3+CD56+NKG2C- and CD3+CD56-NKG2C+. Sorting of alpha-beta TCR T cells alone was achieved in several experiments with an anti-gamma-delta TCR antibody. The CD3+CD56-NKG2C+ fraction of a handful of donors was likewise dominated by these clonotypes.

This TCR was recovered from a young woman in good health. V is TRBV27 and J is TRBJ2-7; weak D call: TRBD2 (6 bases). Specimen: PBMCs. The CDR3 nucleotides read TGTGCCAGCAGTCTCGGGAGTTCGTTCGAGCAGTACTTC. This translates into CASSLGSSFEQYF.